A single sample is the source of the 2 T cell receptor beta chains below, sequenced in a study of human CD4 T cells and Enterobacteriaceae. The memory gate held CD4+ cells that were not CD45RA+CCR7+CD95- naive cells, over 95% pure. Only in-frame clones appear in the TCRdb table, and some are missing; sequencing was by immunoSEQ multiplex PCR. In the table there are some 30,000 clones, 70% to 85% of which are singletons. Sequencing was done on a sample of memory CD4+ T cells from blood. The receptors here all came from a human donor in good health.

This clone was detected only a few times. This chain joins TRBV6-1 and TRBJ1-2, with 9 bases that match TRBD1. The CDR3 has 15 residues. Germline assignment: CDR1 MNHNS and CDR2 SASEGT. Unmatched junction bases numbered 13, after V lost 6 bases and J lost 8 bases. The CDR3 protein is CASSSGTGMKIGYTF. The CDR3 DNA reads TGTGCCAGCAGCTCCGGGACAGGGATGAAGATCGGCTACACCTTC.

This sequence joins TRBV11-2 and TRBJ2-4; 8 bases are a match to TRBD1. The CDR3 extends over 15 amino acids. With 5 bases clipped from V and 6 bases from J, the junction kept 9 bases outside the gene matches. Germline V gives CDR1 SGHAT, CDR2 FQNNGV. CDR3 protein: CASSLDRAAGNIQYF. The CDR3 DNA sequence: TGTGCCAGCAGCCTGGACAGGGCCGCAGGAAACATTCAGTACTTC.